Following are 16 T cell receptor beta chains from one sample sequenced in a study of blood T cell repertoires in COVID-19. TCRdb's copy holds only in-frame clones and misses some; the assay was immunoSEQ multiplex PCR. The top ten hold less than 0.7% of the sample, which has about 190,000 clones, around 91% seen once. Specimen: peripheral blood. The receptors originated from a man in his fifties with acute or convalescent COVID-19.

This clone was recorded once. The CDR3 nucleotides read TGTGCCAGCACCCAAGCTGCGGGCAGCTCCTACAATGAGCAGTTCTTC. Its protein product is CASTQAAGSSYNEQFF. This chain links TRBV7-2 with TRBJ2-1; a possible D gene is TRBD2 (5 bases). CDR3 length: 16 residues. Germline values: CDR1 SGHTA, CDR2 FQGNSA. Trimming removed 7 bases from V and 0 bases from J, with 16 bases in between.

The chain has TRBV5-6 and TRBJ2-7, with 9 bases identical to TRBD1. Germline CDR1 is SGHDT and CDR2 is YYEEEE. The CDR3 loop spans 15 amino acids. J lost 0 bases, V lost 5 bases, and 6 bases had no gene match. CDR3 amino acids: CASRGGQGSSYEQYF. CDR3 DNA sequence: TGTGCCAGCAGGGGGGGACAGGGTTCCTCCTACGAGCAGTACTTC.

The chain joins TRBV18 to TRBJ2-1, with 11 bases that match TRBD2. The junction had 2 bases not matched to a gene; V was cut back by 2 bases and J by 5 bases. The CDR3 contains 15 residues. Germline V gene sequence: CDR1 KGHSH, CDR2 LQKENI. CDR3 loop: CASSPETSGNNEQFF. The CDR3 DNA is TGTGCCAGCTCACCAGAGACTAGCGGGAACAATGAGCAGTTCTTC.

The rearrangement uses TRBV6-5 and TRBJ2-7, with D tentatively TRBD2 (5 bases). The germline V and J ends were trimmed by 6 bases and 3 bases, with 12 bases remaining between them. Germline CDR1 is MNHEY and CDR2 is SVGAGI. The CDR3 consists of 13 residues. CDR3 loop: CASRESGNYEQYV. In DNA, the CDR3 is TGTGCCAGCAGAGAGTCCGGGAACTACGAGCAGTACGTC.

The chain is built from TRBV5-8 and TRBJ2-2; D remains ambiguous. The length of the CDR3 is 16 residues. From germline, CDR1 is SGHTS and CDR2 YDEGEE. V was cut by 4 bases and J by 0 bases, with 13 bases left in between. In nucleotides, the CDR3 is TGTGCCAGCAGCAAACAGAGACCTACGAACACCGGGGAGCTGTTTTTT. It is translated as CASSKQRPTNTGELFF. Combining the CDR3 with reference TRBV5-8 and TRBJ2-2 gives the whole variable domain EAGVTQSPTHLIKTRGQQATLRCSPISGHTSVYWYQQALGLGLQFLLWYDEGEERNRGNFPPRFSGRQFPNYSSELNVNALELEDSALYLCASSKQRPTNTGELFFGEGSRLTVL.

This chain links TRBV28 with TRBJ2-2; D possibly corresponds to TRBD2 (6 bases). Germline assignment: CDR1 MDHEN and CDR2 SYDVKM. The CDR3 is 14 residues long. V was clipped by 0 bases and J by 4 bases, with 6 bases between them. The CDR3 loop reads CASSLWGGTGELFF. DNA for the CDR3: TGTGCCAGCAGTTTATGGGGGGGCACCGGGGAGCTGTTTTTT.

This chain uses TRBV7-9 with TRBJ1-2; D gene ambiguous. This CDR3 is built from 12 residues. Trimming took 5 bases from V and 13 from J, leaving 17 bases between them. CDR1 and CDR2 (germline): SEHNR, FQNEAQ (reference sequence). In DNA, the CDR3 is TGTGCCAGCAGCCCTCCAATTGATGCGCGCACCTTC. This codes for CASSPPIDARTF.

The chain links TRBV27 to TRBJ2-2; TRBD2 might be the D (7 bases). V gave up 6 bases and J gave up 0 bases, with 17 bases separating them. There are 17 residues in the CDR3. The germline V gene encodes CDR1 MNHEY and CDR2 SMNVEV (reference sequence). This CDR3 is CASRRGATFANTGELFF. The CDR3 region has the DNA TGTGCCAGCAGACGGGGGGCCACGTTCGCGAACACCGGGGAGCTGTTTTTT.

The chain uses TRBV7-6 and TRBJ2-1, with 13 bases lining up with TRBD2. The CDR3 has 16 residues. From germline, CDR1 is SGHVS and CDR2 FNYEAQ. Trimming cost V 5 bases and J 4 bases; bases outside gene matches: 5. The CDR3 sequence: CASSPQTSGGYNEQFF. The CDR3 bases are TGTGCCAGCAGCCCTCAGACTAGCGGGGGGTACAATGAGCAGTTCTTC.

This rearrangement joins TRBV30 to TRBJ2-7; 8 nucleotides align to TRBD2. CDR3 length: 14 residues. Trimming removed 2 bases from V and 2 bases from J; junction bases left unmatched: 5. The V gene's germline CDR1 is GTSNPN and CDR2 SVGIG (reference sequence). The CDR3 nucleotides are TGTGCCTGGAGTTATAGCGGGGCGGCCTACGAGCAGTACTTC. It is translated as CAWSYSGAAYEQYF. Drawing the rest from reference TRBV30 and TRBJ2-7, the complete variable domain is SQTIHQWPATLVQPVGSPLSLECTVEGTSNPNLYWYRQAAGRGLQLLFYSVGIGQISSEVPQNLSASRPQDRQFILSSKKLLLSDSGFYLCAWSYSGAAYEQYFGPGTRLTVT.

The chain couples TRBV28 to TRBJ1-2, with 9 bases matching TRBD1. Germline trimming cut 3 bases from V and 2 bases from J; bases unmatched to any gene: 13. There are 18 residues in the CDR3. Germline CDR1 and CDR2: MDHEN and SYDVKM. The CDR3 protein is CASSLGWAGQGQNYGYTF. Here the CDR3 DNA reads TGTGCCAGCAGTTTGGGTTGGGCCGGACAGGGGCAAAACTATGGCTACACCTTC.

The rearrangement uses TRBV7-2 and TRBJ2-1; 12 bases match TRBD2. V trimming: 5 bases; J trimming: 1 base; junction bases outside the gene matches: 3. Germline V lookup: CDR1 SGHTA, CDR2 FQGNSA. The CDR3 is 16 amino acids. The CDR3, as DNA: TGTGCCAGCAGCCCGGGACTAGCGGGTTCCTACAATGAGCAGTTCTTC. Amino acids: CASSPGLAGSYNEQFF.

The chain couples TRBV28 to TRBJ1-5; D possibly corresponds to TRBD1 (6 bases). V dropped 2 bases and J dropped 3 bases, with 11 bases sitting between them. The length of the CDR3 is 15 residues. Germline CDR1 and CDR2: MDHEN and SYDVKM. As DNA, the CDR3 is TGTGCCAGCAGTTTACATCAGGGGTTCAATCAGCCCCAGCATTTT. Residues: CASSLHQGFNQPQHF.

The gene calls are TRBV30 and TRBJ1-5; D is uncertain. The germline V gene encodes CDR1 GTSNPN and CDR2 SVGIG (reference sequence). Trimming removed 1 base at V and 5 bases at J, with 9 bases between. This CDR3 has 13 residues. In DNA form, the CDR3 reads TGTGCCTGGAGTGCCCAGGATGATCAGCCCCAGCATTTT. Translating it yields CAWSAQDDQPQHF.

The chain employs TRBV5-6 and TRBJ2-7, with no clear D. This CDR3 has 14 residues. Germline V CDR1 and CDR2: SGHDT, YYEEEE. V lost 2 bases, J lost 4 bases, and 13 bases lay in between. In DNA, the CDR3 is TGTGCCAGCAGCTTATCTAACAGCTTATACGAGCAGTACTTC. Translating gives CASSLSNSLYEQYF.

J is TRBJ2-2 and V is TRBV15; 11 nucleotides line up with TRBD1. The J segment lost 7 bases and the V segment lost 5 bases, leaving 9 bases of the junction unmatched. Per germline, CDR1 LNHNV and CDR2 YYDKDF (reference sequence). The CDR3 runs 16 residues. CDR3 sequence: CATSSRTGGRGGELFF. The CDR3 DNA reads TGTGCCACCAGCTCACGGACAGGGGGCAGAGGCGGGGAGCTGTTTTTT.